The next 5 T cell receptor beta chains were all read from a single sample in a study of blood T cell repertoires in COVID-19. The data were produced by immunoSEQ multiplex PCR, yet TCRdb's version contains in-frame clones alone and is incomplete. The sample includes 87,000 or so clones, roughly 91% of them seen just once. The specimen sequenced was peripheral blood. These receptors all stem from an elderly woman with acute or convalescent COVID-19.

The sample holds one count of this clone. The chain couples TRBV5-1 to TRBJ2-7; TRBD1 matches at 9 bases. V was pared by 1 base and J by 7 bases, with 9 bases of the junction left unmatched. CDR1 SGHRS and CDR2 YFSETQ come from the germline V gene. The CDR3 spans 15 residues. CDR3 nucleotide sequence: TGCGCCAGCAGCTTGCAACAGGGGGCACAGAGGGAGCAGTACTTC. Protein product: CASSLQQGAQREQYF.

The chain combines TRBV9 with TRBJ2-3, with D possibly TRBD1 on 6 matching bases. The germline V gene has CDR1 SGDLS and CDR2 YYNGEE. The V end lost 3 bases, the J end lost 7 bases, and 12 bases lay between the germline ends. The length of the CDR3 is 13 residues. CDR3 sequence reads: CASSAAGQNTQYF. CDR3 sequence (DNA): TGTGCCAGCAGCGCCGCCGGACAGAATACGCAGTATTTT.

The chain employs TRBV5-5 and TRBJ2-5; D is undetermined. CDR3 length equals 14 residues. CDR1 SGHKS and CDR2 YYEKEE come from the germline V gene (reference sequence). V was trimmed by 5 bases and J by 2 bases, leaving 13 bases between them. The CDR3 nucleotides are TGTGCCAGCAGTTTACCCCGAGGACAAGAGACCCAGTACTTC. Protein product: CASSLPRGQETQYF. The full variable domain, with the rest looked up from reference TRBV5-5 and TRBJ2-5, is DAGVTQSPTHLIKTRGQQVTLRCSPISGHKSVSWYQQVLGQGPQFIFQYYEKEERGRGNFPDRFSARQFPNYSSELNVNALLLGDSALYLCASSLPRGQETQYFGPGTRLLVL.

In DNA, the CDR3 is TGTGCCAGTAGTGCCGCGACAGGGCTGGGGGAGACCCAGTACTTC. It yields the protein CASSAATGLGETQYF. The gene calls are TRBV19 and TRBJ2-5; 7 bases map to TRBD1. V was pared by 5 bases and J by 5 bases, with 11 bases of the junction left unmatched. CDR1 and CDR2 (germline): LNHDA, SQIVND (reference sequence). The CDR3 runs 15 residues. Combining the CDR3 with reference TRBV19 and TRBJ2-5 gives the whole variable domain DGGITQSPKYLFRKEGQNVTLSCEQNLNHDAMYWYRQDPGQGLRLIYYSQIVNDFQKGDIAEGYSVSREKKESFPLTVTSAQKNPTAFYLCASSAATGLGETQYFGPGTRLLVL.

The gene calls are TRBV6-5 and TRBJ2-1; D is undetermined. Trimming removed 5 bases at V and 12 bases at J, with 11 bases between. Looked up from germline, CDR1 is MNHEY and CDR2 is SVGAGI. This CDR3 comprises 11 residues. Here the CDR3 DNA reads TGTGCCAGCAGTCTTTCTAGGTCGCAGTTCTTC. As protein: CASSLSRSQFF.